These 30 T cell receptor beta chains share one sample of origin, sequenced in a study of cytomegalovirus exposure and HLA in healthy donors. With 60 Vbeta and 13 Jbeta primers, the PCR was carried out. Using immunoSEQ multiplex PCR, the repertoire was profiled, and TCRdb retains in-frame clones only, with some absent. The repertoire holds 110,000 to 150,000 clones, 75% to 90% seen once, with roughly 1.2% in the top ten. Material: PBMCs. The receptors shown here come from a female donor in good health and CMV-seronegative.

The J gene is TRBJ2-1, the V gene TRBV28; 8 bases map to TRBD1. V lost 5 bases and J lost 4; bases outside the gene matches: 10. Germline CDR1 is MDHEN and CDR2 is SYDVKM. The CDR3 consists of 16 residues. The DNA for the CDR3 is TGTGCCAGCAGTCCCTACGACAGGGGTTCATACAATGAGCAGTTCTTC. It is translated as CASSPYDRGSYNEQFF.

In DNA, the CDR3 is TGTGCCATCAGGGCGGCAGGGGGCTCGGGTGAAGCTTTCTTT. It codes for CAIRAAGGSGEAFF. The gene calls are TRBV10-3 and TRBJ1-1; TRBD1 agrees at 8 bases. This CDR3 has 14 residues. Germline V gene lookup returns CDR1 ENHRY and CDR2 SYGVKD. J lost 7 bases, V lost 6 bases, and 10 bases had no gene match.

The rearrangement joins TRBV6-5 to TRBJ2-7; perhaps TRBD1 as D (5 bases). Germline values: CDR1 MNHEY, CDR2 SVGAGI. Trimming removed 8 bases from V and 4 bases from J, with 18 bases in between. The CDR3 loop spans 14 amino acids. The CDR3 here is CASGRGREGYEQYF. CDR3 nucleotide sequence: TGTGCCAGCGGAAGAGGCAGGGAAGGATACGAGCAGTACTTC.

This chain links TRBV5-1 with TRBJ2-7, with D perhaps matching TRBD2 (5 bases). V dropped 1 base and J dropped 6 bases, with 14 bases sitting between them. The CDR3 is made up of 14 amino acids. Germline CDR1 SGHRS, CDR2 YFSETQ. The CDR3, as DNA: TGCGCCAGCAGCTTGATAACGGGAACCTCCGAGCAGTACTTC. Residues: CASSLITGTSEQYF.

The rearrangement joins TRBV4-1 to TRBJ2-2, with 9 positions matching TRBD1. The junction had 5 bases not matched to a gene; V was cut back by 1 base and J by 5 bases. The CDR3 extends over 16 amino acids. Per germline, CDR1 MGHRA and CDR2 YSYEKL. The CDR3 nucleotides are TGCGCCAGCAGCCAAGTACAGGGGGCTGGAACCGGGGAGCTGTTTTTT. Translated, it gives CASSQVQGAGTGELFF.

The chain uses TRBV2 and TRBJ1-1; 10 nucleotides agree with TRBD1. Germline V CDR1 and CDR2: SNHLY, FYNNEI. V lost 6 bases, J lost 0 bases, and 16 bases stayed unmatched. This CDR3 spans 19 amino acids. The CDR3 is CASSDPPGGQGIMNTEAFF. As DNA, the CDR3 is TGTGCCAGCAGCGACCCCCCCGGGGGACAGGGGATCATGAACACTGAAGCTTTCTTT.

J is TRBJ1-2 and V is TRBV10-3; D gene ambiguous. The CDR3 has 14 amino acids. The V and J ends lost 6 bases and 2 bases respectively, with 13 bases between them. Per germline, CDR1 ENHRY and CDR2 SYGVKD. In nucleotides, the CDR3 is TGTGCCATCAGCCCGACCGGGTCCAACTATGGCTACACCTTC. Encoded protein: CAISPTGSNYGYTF.

This clone was picked up a small number of times. This same CDR3 is encoded by further DNA sequences in the sample. This chain joins TRBV7-9 and TRBJ2-1, with 12 nucleotides matching TRBD2. V gave up 6 bases and J gave up 5 bases; unmatched junction bases: 2. The CDR3 has 14 residues. Germline-derived CDR1 and CDR2 are SEHNR and FQNEAQ (reference sequence). CDR3 nucleotide sequence: TGTGCCAGCAGTCTAGCGGGAGGGGACAATGAGCAGTTCTTC. It encodes CASSLAGGDNEQFF.

The chain carries TRBV6-1 and TRBJ2-3; 7 nucleotides align to TRBD1. CDR3 length equals 15 residues. V lost 4 bases and J lost 2; bases outside the gene matches: 6. CDR1 is MNHNS and CDR2 is SASEGT in the germline V gene. The CDR3 sequence is CASSADRALTDTQYF. The CDR3 DNA follows: TGTGCCAGCAGTGCTGACAGGGCCCTCACAGATACGCAGTATTTT.

This clone has a single count. The rearrangement links TRBV11-3 to TRBJ2-1; D perhaps matches TRBD2 (6 bases). The CDR3 has 15 residues. V was clipped by 5 bases and J by 0 bases, with 11 bases between them. In germline, CDR1 is SGHNT, CDR2 YENEEA. This CDR3 is CASSNRGSSYNEQFF. The CDR3 nucleotides read TGTGCCAGCAGCAACCGGGGGAGCTCCTACAATGAGCAGTTCTTC.

The V call is TRBV18, the J call TRBJ1-1, with D possibly being TRBD1 (6 bases). The CDR3 totals 14 residues. V was clipped by 6 bases and J by 6 bases, with 17 bases between them. Germline values: CDR1 KGHSH, CDR2 LQKENI. The DNA of the CDR3 is TGTGCCAGCTCTCAGGGGCAGGGAGAGGCTGAAGCTTTCTTT. Protein product: CASSQGQGEAEAFF.

The rearrangement uses TRBV27 and TRBJ2-2, with TRBD2 matching over 7 bases. V lost 3 bases and J lost 7; bases outside the gene matches: 5. CDR3 length equals 14 residues. Germline CDR1 reads MNHEY; CDR2 reads SMNVEV (reference sequence). CDR3: CASSFRGEGGELFF. The CDR3 DNA reads as TGTGCCAGCAGTTTTAGAGGGGAGGGCGGGGAGCTGTTTTTT.

This clone has ten or more counts. The gene calls are TRBV6-1 and TRBJ2-1; 8 bases fit TRBD2. This CDR3 has 14 amino acids. CDR1 is MNHNS and CDR2 is SASEGT in the germline V gene. V trimming: 8 bases; J trimming: 8 bases; junction bases outside the gene matches: 11. This CDR3 is CASGSSGSPDEQFF. CDR3 sequence (DNA): TGTGCCAGCGGGTCAAGCGGGAGTCCGGATGAGCAGTTCTTC.

The chain is built from TRBV7-2 and TRBJ2-7; 9 positions agree with TRBD1. Trimming at V came to 5 bases and at J to 3 bases, leaving 8 bases not matched to a gene. CDR1 SGHTA and CDR2 FQGNSA come from the germline V gene. This CDR3 spans 15 amino acids. The CDR3 loop is CASSRDRGSFYEQYF. Written as DNA, the CDR3 is TGTGCCAGCAGCCGCGACAGGGGGAGCTTCTACGAGCAGTACTTC.

This clone turned up a few times. The chain employs TRBV19 and TRBJ2-5; TRBD1 might be the D (6 bases). CDR3 length equals 15 residues. From germline, CDR1 is LNHDA and CDR2 SQIVND (reference sequence). V lost 1 base and J 0 bases, leaving 9 bases between the germline ends. The CDR3 loop is CASSIGTGNQETQYF. The DNA for the CDR3 is TGTGCCAGTAGTATAGGAACAGGGAACCAAGAGACCCAGTACTTC.

The chain is built from TRBV30 and TRBJ2-4; 9 nucleotides line up with TRBD2. CDR1 GTSNPN and CDR2 SVGIG come from the germline V gene (reference sequence). The V segment lost 8 bases and the J segment 0 bases; nucleotides outside the gene matches: 5. CDR3 size: 14 residues. The CDR3 region is CALGGGVAKNIQYF. The CDR3 DNA is TGTGCCCTAGGCGGGGGGGTAGCCAAAAACATTCAGTACTTC.

V gene TRBV6-6 combines with J gene TRBJ2-1; D might be TRBD2 (6 bases). This CDR3 contains 13 residues. Germline-derived CDR1 and CDR2 are MNHNY and SVGAGI (reference sequence). Trimming cost V 10 bases and J 10 bases, with 20 bases left between them. CDR3 residues: CATRETLQREQFF. CDR3 sequence (DNA): TGTGCCACTCGGGAGACCCTTCAAAGGGAGCAGTTCTTC.

The chain couples TRBV27 to TRBJ1-1, with D tentatively TRBD1 (6 bases). Trimming took off 5 bases at V and 9 bases at J, with 16 bases between the two ends. In germline, CDR1 is MNHEY, CDR2 SMNVEV (reference sequence). The CDR3 totals 13 residues. CDR3 bases: TGTGCCAGCAGTCCCCCGGACAGCCCACAAGCTTTCTTT. This sequence encodes CASSPPDSPQAFF.

This chain links TRBV4-1 with TRBJ2-3, with D unresolved. Looked up from germline, CDR1 is MGHRA and CDR2 is YSYEKL. The CDR3 loop spans 15 amino acids. Trimming pared 0 bases from V and 0 bases from J, leaving 7 bases between. The CDR3 region is CASSQDRSSTDTQYF. The CDR3 DNA sequence: TGCGCCAGCAGCCAAGACAGGTCTAGCACAGATACGCAGTATTTT.

The chain combines TRBV27 with TRBJ2-3, with 8 bases that match TRBD2. CDR1 and CDR2 from the germline V gene are MNHEY and SMNVEV (reference sequence). The V and J ends lost 5 bases and 0 bases, in that order; junction bases with no gene match: 7. The CDR3 totals 16 residues. The CDR3 nucleotides read TGTGCCAGCAGTCCCCTGACTAGCGTTAGCACAGATACGCAGTATTTT. Amino acid sequence: CASSPLTSVSTDTQYF.

This clone was counted a single time. The CDR3 loop is CASSLRASGIDEQFF. CDR3 in DNA: TGTGCCAGCAGTTTGAGAGCTAGCGGGATTGATGAGCAGTTCTTC. J is TRBJ2-1 and V is TRBV28; 9 nucleotides match TRBD2. There are 15 residues in the CDR3. Germline V gene sequence: CDR1 MDHEN, CDR2 SYDVKM. V lost 3 bases and J lost 8; bases outside the gene matches: 8.

The chain carries TRBV6-4 and TRBJ1-2; 8 bases map to TRBD1. After removal of 5 bases from V and 6 bases from J, the junction contained 11 bases not matched to a gene. The germline CDR1 and CDR2 sequences are MRHNA and SNTAGT. This CDR3 is 15 amino acids long. The CDR3: CASSSQGVYCHGYTF. In DNA form, the CDR3 reads TGTGCCAGCAGTTCACAGGGGGTATATTGCCATGGCTACACCTTC.

The table lists this clone with a few counts. V gene TRBV4-2 combines with J gene TRBJ2-3; 9 nucleotides line up with TRBD2. Unmatched junction bases numbered 5, after V lost 3 bases and J lost 1 base. This CDR3 spans 16 amino acids. Looked up from germline, CDR1 is LGHNA and CDR2 is YNFKEQ. The CDR3 DNA is TGTGCCAGCAGCCAGGCAACTAGCGGGCGCACAGATACGCAGTATTTT. Encoded protein: CASSQATSGRTDTQYF.

The chain combines TRBV2 with TRBJ2-3; 8 nucleotides match TRBD1. Germline V gene sequence: CDR1 SNHLY, CDR2 FYNNEI. The CDR3 has 14 amino acids. V gave up 6 bases and J gave up 1 base; unmatched junction bases: 3. Written as DNA, the CDR3 is TGTGCCAGCAGGACGACAGGGGGCACAGATACGCAGTATTTT. Amino acids: CASRTTGGTDTQYF.

This rearrangement joins TRBV18 to TRBJ1-5; perhaps TRBD1 as D (5 bases). The CDR3 is 13 residues long. The ends were cut back, 6 bases at V and 4 bases at J, with 10 bases in the middle. CDR1 is KGHSH and CDR2 is LQKENI in the germline V gene. The CDR3 is CASSPDRNQPQHF. The CDR3 DNA reads TGTGCCAGCTCCCCCGACAGAAATCAGCCCCAGCATTTT.

The chain has TRBV2 and TRBJ1-1, with 12 bases aligning to TRBD1. The germline gives CDR1 SNHLY, CDR2 FYNNEI. The CDR3 has 13 residues. The ends lost 7 bases at V and 10 bases at J; junction bases unmatched: 7. CDR3 protein: CASMGTGGTGAFF. The CDR3 region has the DNA TGTGCCAGCATGGGGACAGGGGGCACAGGAGCTTTCTTT.

V gene TRBV5-6 combines with J gene TRBJ2-2, with a tentative D call TRBD2 (5 bases). Germline CDR1 is SGHDT and CDR2 is YYEEEE. The V gene lost 6 bases and the J gene lost 5 bases, with 14 bases spanning the gap. This CDR3 spans 14 amino acids. Here the CDR3 reads CASMVRRTTGELFF. The CDR3 nucleotides are TGTGCCAGCATGGTCCGGAGGACTACCGGGGAGCTGTTTTTT.

The CDR3 coding sequence is TGTGCCAGCAGCCCCCGACTAGCGGGAAGCACCGGGGAGCTGTTTTTT. Encoded protein: CASSPRLAGSTGELFF. The V call is TRBV7-9, the J call TRBJ2-2; 11 bases line up with TRBD2. Trimming cost V 5 bases and J 4 bases; bases outside gene matches: 6. Germline-derived CDR1 and CDR2 are SEHNR and FQNEAQ (reference sequence). The CDR3 totals 16 residues.

The gene calls are TRBV19 and TRBJ2-5, with D hard to call. This CDR3 is built from 13 residues. The V end lost 3 bases, the J end lost 0 bases, and 5 bases lay between the germline ends. CDR1 is LNHDA, CDR2 SQIVND, per germline (reference sequence). This chain's CDR3 is CASSMVDQETQYF. The CDR3 nucleotides read TGTGCCAGTAGTATGGTAGACCAAGAGACCCAGTACTTC.

This chain uses TRBV6-1 with TRBJ2-2, with D perhaps matching TRBD1 (6 bases). V was pared by 3 bases and J by 3 bases, with 11 bases between. Looked up from germline, CDR1 is MNHNS and CDR2 is SASEGT. The CDR3 runs 15 residues. CDR3 DNA: TGTGCCAGCAGTGATATCGCAGGGGACACCGGGGAGCTGTTTTTT. Its translation: CASSDIAGDTGELFF.